This TCR beta chain was captured in a study of blood T cell repertoires in COVID-19. About the study: COVID-19 samples, acute and convalescent, were from the United States, Italy and Spain.

Adults between roughly 18 and 95 years of age took part from 20 to 25 US areas. Cohort assignment relied on participant-reported clinical history. Under the authors' procedure: Amplification with reference gene primers provided the estimates of nucleated cell counts. Assay used: immunoSEQ multiplex PCR; TCRdb lists only in-frame clones, some missing. V, J and clone size are taken as reported in that table, and D and trimming were inferred from the DNA itself. This table holds 250,000 to 300,000 clones, roughly 90% found once. The sequence was obtained from a woman in her twenties or thirties who had recovered from COVID-19. Sequenced material: PBMCs or T cells enriched from blood (not recorded which).

CDR3 nucleotides: TGTGCCAGCTCACCGGGACAGGTTTATTCAATTATAAATGAAAAACTGTTTTTT. Amino acids: CASSPGQVYSIINEKLFF. The chain combines TRBV18 with TRBJ1-4, with TRBD1 matching over 8 bases. The CDR3 extends over 18 amino acids. With V trimmed by 3 bases and J by 5 bases, 14 bases remained unmatched. From germline, CDR1 is KGHSH and CDR2 LQKENI. The full variable domain, completed using reference TRBV18 and TRBJ1-4, is NAGVMQNPRHLVRRRGQEARLRCSPMKGHSHVYWYRQLPEEGLKFMVYLQKENIIDESGMPKERFSAEFPKEGPSILRIQQVVRGDSAAYFCASSPGQVYSIINEKLFFGSGTQLSVL.